The 23 T cell receptor beta chains below come from one sample, sequenced in a study of blood T cells in healthy people across ages. A second PCR of 7 to 11 cycles used a sample-barcoded 5' primer and a J-beta primer mix. TCRdb redid the calling of the 5' RACE reads with MiXCR, one entry per CDR3 protein. The sample shows some 1.1 million distinct CDR3 sequences, around two fifths of them seen only once. The source material was blood. The receptors were sampled from a man between 18 and 35 years old in good health.

There are many counts of this clonotype. One junction end disagrees with the germline gene, perhaps due to a read error. DNA of the CDR3: TGTGCCAGCAGCGTAGCAGGCTCCAACAATGAGCAGTTCTTC. This translates into CASSVAGSNNEQFF. The chain is built from TRBV9 and TRBJ2-1; D gene unclear. The CDR3 is 14 amino acids. Germline loops: CDR1 SGDLS, CDR2 YYNGEE.

In nucleotides, the CDR3 is TGTGCCAGCAGCCAAGAGAAACAGGGGATCTCTAACTATGGCTACACCTTC. It is translated as CASSQEKQGISNYGYTF. The V gene is TRBV3-1, the J gene TRBJ1-2; 7 nucleotides line up with TRBD1. The CDR3 is 17 amino acids. Germline V gene lookup returns CDR1 LGHDT and CDR2 YNNKEL (reference sequence). Germline trimming cut 0 bases from V and 0 bases from J; bases unmatched to any gene: 7. Supplemented by reference TRBV3-1 and TRBJ1-2, the full variable domain reads DTAVSQTPKYLVTQMGNDKSIKCEQNLGHDTMYWYKQDSKKFLKIMFSYNNKELIINETVPNRFSPKSPDKAHLNLHINSLELGDSAVYFCASSQEKQGISNYGYTFGSGTRLTVV.

CDR3 residues: CAWRVGGGTRTEAFF. CDR3 nucleotide sequence: TGTGCCTGGCGGGTAGGTGGGGGGACGCGTACTGAAGCTTTCTTT. The chain employs TRBV30 and TRBJ1-1; D might be TRBD1 (5 bases). The CDR3 covers 15 residues. Germline CDR1 and CDR2: GTSNPN and SVGIG (reference sequence). V lost 5 bases and J 5 bases, leaving 21 bases between the germline ends. The complete variable domain, with remaining parts taken from reference TRBV30 and TRBJ1-1, reads SQTIHQWPATLVQPVGSPLSLECTVEGTSNPNLYWYRQAAGRGLQLLFYSVGIGQISSEVPQNLSASRPQDRQFILSSKKLLLSDSGFYLCAWRVGGGTRTEAFFGQGTRLTVV.

This chain joins TRBV12-3 or TRBV12-4 and TRBJ2-7; maybe TRBD2 (5 bases). With 3 bases removed from V and 4 bases from J, the gap between germline ends came to 25 bases. CDR3 length: 18 amino acids. CDR3 residues: CASSFTHAVEGVSYEQYF. The CDR3 DNA follows: TGTGCCAGCAGTTTCACCCACGCCGTAGAGGGAGTGTCTTACGAGCAGTACTTC.

This clonotype was counted many times. The chain joins TRBV4-1 to TRBJ1-2; no firm D call. The CDR3 loop spans 14 amino acids. V shed 0 bases and J shed 4 bases, with 9 bases lying between them. Germline CDR1 and CDR2: MGHRA and YSYEKL. The CDR3 region is CASSQDPSFYGYTF. For the CDR3, the DNA is TGCGCCAGCAGCCAAGATCCCAGTTTCTATGGCTACACCTTC.

The V and J genes are TRBV4-3 and TRBJ2-2; possible D gene TRBD1, 6 bases. CDR1 is LGHNA and CDR2 is YSLEER in the germline V gene. The V and J ends lost 2 bases and 6 bases respectively, with 7 bases between them. The CDR3 is 13 residues long. The CDR3 DNA reads TGCGCCAGCAGCCAACAGGGGCCCGGGGAGCTGTTTTTT. Encoded protein: CASSQQGPGELFF.

This clonotype was observed a handful of times. J is TRBJ1-2 and V is TRBV4-3, with TRBD1 matching 8 bases. Germline V gene sequence: CDR1 LGHNA, CDR2 YSLEER. This CDR3 contains 16 residues. V shed 0 bases and J 7 bases; nucleotides not matched to a gene: 10. The CDR3 nucleotides are TGCGCCAGCAGCCAAGATATTGCTACAGGGGGTAGTGGCTACACCTTC. This gives the protein CASSQDIATGGSGYTF.

This chain joins TRBV5-1 and TRBJ1-1; D perhaps matches TRBD1 (5 bases). The V and J ends lost 4 bases and 3 bases respectively, with 10 bases between them. The CDR3 contains 13 residues. Germline CDR1 is SGHRS and CDR2 is YFSETQ. The CDR3: CASSTGGDTEAFF. CDR3 nucleotide sequence: TGCGCCAGCAGCACGGGAGGGGACACTGAAGCTTTCTTT.

The CDR3 reads CSAKEVPEAFF. DNA of the CDR3: TGCAGTGCGAAGGAGGTCCCGGAAGCTTTCTTT. The J gene is TRBJ1-1, the V gene TRBV20-1; D call uncertain. The CDR3 covers 11 residues. V lost 6 bases, J lost 8 bases, and 13 bases lay in between. Looked up from germline, CDR1 is DFQATT and CDR2 is SNEGSKA (reference sequence).

The chain couples TRBV12-3 or TRBV12-4 to TRBJ1-2; D uncertain. The CDR3 has 13 residues. With 1 base removed from V and 6 bases from J, the gap between germline ends came to 9 bases. The DNA of the CDR3 is TGTGCCAGCAGTTTAGGGATTGGGGATGGCTACACCTTC. This encodes CASSLGIGDGYTF.

This clonotype was seen only a few times. The chain recombines TRBV29-1 with TRBJ2-7, with D possibly TRBD1 on 5 matching bases. The CDR3 is 12 residues long. V was shortened by 1 base and J by 7 bases, with 11 bases between the two germline ends. The germline V gene has CDR1 SQVTM and CDR2 ANQGSEA. CDR3 residues: CSVEGGSGEQYF. CDR3 in DNA: TGCAGCGTTGAAGGCGGCTCAGGGGAGCAGTACTTC.

The chain combines TRBV6-1 with TRBJ2-1; 7 positions match TRBD1. From germline, CDR1 is MNHNS and CDR2 SASEGT. With 2 bases clipped from V and 10 bases from J, the junction kept 5 bases outside the gene matches. The CDR3 spans 13 residues. The CDR3 DNA follows: TGTGCCAGCAGTGAAAGGGGGCGAGGCGAGCAGTTCTTC. Protein product: CASSERGRGEQFF.

The chain is built from TRBV11-2 and TRBJ2-7, with no clear D. The CDR3 spans 14 residues. The V gene's germline CDR1 is SGHAT and CDR2 FQNNGV. Trimming pared 1 base from V and 4 bases from J, leaving 11 bases between. CDR3 nucleotides: TGTGCCAGCAGCTTAGGCCAGGACCTATACGAGCAGTACTTC. The encoded protein is CASSLGQDLYEQYF.

This clonotype was recorded a few times. This sequence joins TRBV10-3 and TRBJ2-3; D is tentatively TRBD1 or TRBD2 (6 bases each). CDR1 and CDR2 (germline): ENHRY, SYGVKD. The CDR3 is made up of 13 amino acids. Trimming took off 6 bases at V and 5 bases at J, with 12 bases between the two ends. Here the CDR3 reads CAIRNGGGDTQYF. The DNA for the CDR3 is TGTGCCATCAGGAACGGGGGCGGAGATACGCAGTATTTT.

The chain links TRBV21-1 to TRBJ2-3; no check of the table's D call, TRBD1, against the DNA was made. TRBV21-1 corresponds to a pseudogene. The CDR3 has 16 amino acids. CDR3 coding DNA: TGTGCCAGCAGCAAAGCGGGGCGGCAGCACACAGATACGCAGTATTTT. This sequence encodes CASSKAGRQHTDTQYF.

The J gene is TRBJ2-1, the V gene TRBV6-2 or TRBV6-3; 8 bases are a match to TRBD1. The V and J ends lost 2 bases and 6 bases, in that order; junction bases with no gene match: 9. This CDR3 contains 16 residues. The germline V gene encodes CDR1 MNHEY and CDR2 SVGEGT. The CDR3 protein is CASSYPGQGRSNEQFF. The CDR3 DNA sequence: TGTGCCAGCAGTTACCCAGGACAGGGAAGGAGCAATGAGCAGTTCTTC.

This sequence joins TRBV12-3 or TRBV12-4 and TRBJ1-1, with 10 positions matching TRBD1. This CDR3 has 13 residues. The V segment lost 4 bases and the J segment 11 bases; nucleotides outside the gene matches: 7. The CDR3 region is CASSWGGTGEAFF. DNA for the CDR3: TGTGCCAGCAGTTGGGGGGGGACAGGGGAGGCTTTCTTT.

This clonotype occurred once. The V gene is TRBV5-1, the J gene TRBJ2-5; tentatively, D is TRBD1 or TRBD2 (5 bases each). The end of the DNA fits TRBJ2-1 better, so the J call may be wrong. Per germline, CDR1 SGHRS and CDR2 YFSETQ. The CDR3 extends over 14 amino acids. The CDR3, as DNA: TGCGCCAGCAGCTGGGGACGGATCCAAGAGACCCAGTTCTTC. Amino acid sequence: CASSWGRIQETQFF.

This clonotype came up a few times. This sequence joins TRBV7-6 and TRBJ2-5, with unresolved D. V shed 3 bases and J shed 2 bases, with 16 bases lying between them. The CDR3 has 16 amino acids. Per the germline V gene, CDR1 is SGHVS and CDR2 is FNYEAQ. The CDR3 nucleotides are TGTGCCAGCAGCTTGGAAGTGCAGGTTGGTCAAGAGACCCAGTACTTC. It yields the protein CASSLEVQVGQETQYF.

This clonotype was counted between two and nine times. The chain employs TRBV6-2 or TRBV6-3 and TRBJ2-2; a weak D match, TRBD1 (5 bases). V was pared by 10 bases and J by 0 bases, with 15 bases between. The CDR3 extends over 15 amino acids. Germline CDR1 and CDR2: MNHEY and SVGEGT. CDR3 DNA: TGTGCCACCTACCAGCAGGGATCGAACACCGGGGAGCTGTTTTTT. This sequence encodes CATYQQGSNTGELFF.

The CDR3 DNA sequence: TGTGCCAGCAGTTTAGCGGTCGATGACTATGGCTACACCTTC. Translation gives CASSLAVDDYGYTF. This chain connects TRBV12-3 or TRBV12-4 to TRBJ1-2; D uncertain. Trimming pared 0 bases from V and 3 bases from J, leaving 8 bases between. The CDR3 has 14 residues.

V gene TRBV29-1 combines with J gene TRBJ2-5, with D possibly matching TRBD1 (5 bases). Germline lookup yields CDR1 SQVTM and CDR2 ANQGSEA. V gave up 1 base and J gave up 4 bases, with 13 bases separating them. This CDR3 contains 14 residues. The CDR3 loop is CSVEAPIRGETQYF. The CDR3 nucleotides are TGCAGCGTTGAAGCACCAATAAGGGGAGAGACCCAGTACTTC.

This clonotype was seen a few times. The chain couples TRBV20-1 to TRBJ1-2; the match to TRBD1 covers 7 bases. This CDR3 has 13 residues. CDR1 is DFQATT and CDR2 is SNEGSKA in the germline V gene (reference sequence). The J segment lost 5 bases and the V segment lost 1 base, leaving 4 bases of the junction unmatched. In DNA, the CDR3 is TGCAGTGCTAGAGCAGGACAGGATTATGGCTACACCTTC. Translated: CSARAGQDYGYTF.